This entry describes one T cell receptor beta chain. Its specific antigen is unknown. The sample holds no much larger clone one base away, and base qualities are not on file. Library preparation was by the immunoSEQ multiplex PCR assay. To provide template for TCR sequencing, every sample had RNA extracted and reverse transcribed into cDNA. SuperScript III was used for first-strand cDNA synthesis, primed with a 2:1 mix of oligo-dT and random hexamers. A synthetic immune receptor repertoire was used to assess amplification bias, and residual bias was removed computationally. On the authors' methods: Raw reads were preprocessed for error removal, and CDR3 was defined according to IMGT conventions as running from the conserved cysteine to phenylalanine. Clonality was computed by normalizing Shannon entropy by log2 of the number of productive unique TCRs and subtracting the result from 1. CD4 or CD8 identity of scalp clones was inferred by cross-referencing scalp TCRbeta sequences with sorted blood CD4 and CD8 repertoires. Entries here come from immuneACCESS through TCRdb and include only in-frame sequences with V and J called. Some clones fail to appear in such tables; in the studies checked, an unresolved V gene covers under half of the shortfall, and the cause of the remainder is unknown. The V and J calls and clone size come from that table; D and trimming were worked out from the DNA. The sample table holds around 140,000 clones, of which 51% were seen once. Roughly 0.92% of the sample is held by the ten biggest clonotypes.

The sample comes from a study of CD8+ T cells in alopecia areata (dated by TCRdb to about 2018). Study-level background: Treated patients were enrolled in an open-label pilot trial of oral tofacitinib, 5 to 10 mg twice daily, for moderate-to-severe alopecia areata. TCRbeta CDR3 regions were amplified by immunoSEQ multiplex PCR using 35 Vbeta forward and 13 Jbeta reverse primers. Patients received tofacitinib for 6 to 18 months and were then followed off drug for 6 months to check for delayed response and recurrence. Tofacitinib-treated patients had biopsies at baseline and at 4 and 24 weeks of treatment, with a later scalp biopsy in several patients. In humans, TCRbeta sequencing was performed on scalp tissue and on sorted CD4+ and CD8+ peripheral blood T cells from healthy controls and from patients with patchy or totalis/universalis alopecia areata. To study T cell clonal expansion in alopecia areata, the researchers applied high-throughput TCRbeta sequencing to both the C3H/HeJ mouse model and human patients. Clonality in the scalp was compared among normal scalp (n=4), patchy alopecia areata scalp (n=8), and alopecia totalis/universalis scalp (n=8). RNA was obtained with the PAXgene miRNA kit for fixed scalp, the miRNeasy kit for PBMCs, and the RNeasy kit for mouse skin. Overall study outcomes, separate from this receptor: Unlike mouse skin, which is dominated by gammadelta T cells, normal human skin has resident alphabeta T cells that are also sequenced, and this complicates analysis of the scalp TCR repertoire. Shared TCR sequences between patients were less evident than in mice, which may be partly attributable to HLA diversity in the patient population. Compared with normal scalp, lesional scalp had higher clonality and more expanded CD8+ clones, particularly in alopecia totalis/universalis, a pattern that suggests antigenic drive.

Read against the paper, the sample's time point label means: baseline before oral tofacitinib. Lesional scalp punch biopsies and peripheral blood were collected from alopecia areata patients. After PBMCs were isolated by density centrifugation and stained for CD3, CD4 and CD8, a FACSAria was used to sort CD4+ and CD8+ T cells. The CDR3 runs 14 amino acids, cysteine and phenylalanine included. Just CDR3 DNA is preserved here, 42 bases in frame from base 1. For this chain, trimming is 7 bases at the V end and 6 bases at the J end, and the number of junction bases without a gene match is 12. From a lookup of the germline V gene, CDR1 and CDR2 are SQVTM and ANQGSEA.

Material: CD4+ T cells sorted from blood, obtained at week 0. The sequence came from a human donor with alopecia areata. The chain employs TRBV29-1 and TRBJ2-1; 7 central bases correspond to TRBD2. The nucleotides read TGCAGCGCCGGCTGGGGAGGGCCTATCAATGAGCAGTTCTTC. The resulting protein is CSAGWGGPINEQFF.